This entry describes one T cell receptor (beta chain). These data originate in a study of graft-versus-host responses after intestinal transplantation. Assay: immunoSEQ multiplex PCR; the TCRdb copy retains only in-frame clones and omits some. This table holds 15,000 to 20,000 clones, around 83% found once. Trimming stripped 3 bases from V and 6 bases from J, with 20 bases between. The germline V gene has CDR1 SEHNR and CDR2 FQNEAQ (reference sequence). The CDR3 sequence is 16 residues long. Intraepithelial plus lamina propria lymphocytes were released by processing graft tissue. The input for sequencing was ileum tissue, taken around 580 days after intestinal transplantation. The clonotype originates from a human patient who received an intestinal transplant, so some T cells may come from the graft donor. The V and J genes are TRBV7-9 and TRBJ1-1; tentative D call: TRBD1 (5 bases). The CDR3 loop is CASSLVRGDKRPEAFF. CDR3 nucleotides: TGTGCCAGCAGCTTGGTCCGGGGCGACAAGAGGCCTGAAGCTTTCTTT. Based on the CDR3 plus reference TRBV7-9 and TRBJ1-1, the full variable domain is DTGVSQNPRHKITKRGQNVTFRCDPISEHNRLYWYRQTLGQGPEFLTYFQNEAQLEKSRLLSDRFSAERPKGSFSTLEIQRTEQGDSAMYLCASSLVRGDKRPEAFFGQGTRLTVV.